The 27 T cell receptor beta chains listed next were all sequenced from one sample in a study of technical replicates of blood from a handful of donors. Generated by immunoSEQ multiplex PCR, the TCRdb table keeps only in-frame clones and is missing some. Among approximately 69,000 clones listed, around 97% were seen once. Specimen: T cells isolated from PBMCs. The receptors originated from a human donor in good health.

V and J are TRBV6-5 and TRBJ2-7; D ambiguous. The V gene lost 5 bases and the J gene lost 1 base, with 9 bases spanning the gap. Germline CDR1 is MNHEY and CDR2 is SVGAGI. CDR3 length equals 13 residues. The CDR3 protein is CASSLDPSYEQYF. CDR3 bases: TGTGCCAGCAGTCTAGACCCTTCCTACGAGCAGTACTTC.

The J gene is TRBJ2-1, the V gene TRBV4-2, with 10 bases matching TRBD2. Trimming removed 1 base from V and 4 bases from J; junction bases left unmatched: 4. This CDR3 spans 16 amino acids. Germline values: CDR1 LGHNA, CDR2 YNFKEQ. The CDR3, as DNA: TGTGCCAGCAGCCAAGTCCTAGCGGGAGTTTACAATGAGCAGTTCTTC. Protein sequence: CASSQVLAGVYNEQFF.

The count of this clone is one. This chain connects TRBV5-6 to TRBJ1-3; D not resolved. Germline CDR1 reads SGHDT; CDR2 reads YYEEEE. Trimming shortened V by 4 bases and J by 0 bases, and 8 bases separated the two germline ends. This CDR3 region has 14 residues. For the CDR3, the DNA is TGTGCCAGCAGCCTGAGAAGCTCTGGAAACACCATATATTTT. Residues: CASSLRSSGNTIYF.

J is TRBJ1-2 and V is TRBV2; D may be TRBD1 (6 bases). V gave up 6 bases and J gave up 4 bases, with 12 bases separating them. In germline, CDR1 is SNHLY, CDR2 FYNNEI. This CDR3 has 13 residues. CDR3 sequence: CASRGGGGYGYTF. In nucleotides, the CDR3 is TGTGCCAGCAGGGGGGGCGGGGGCTATGGCTACACCTTC. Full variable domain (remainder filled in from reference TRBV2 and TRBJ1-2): EPEVTQTPSHQVTQMGQEVILRCVPISNHLYFYWYRQILGQKVEFLVSFYNNEISEKSEIFDDQFSVERPDGSNFTLKIRSTKLEDSAMYFCASRGGGGYGYTFGSGTRLTVV.

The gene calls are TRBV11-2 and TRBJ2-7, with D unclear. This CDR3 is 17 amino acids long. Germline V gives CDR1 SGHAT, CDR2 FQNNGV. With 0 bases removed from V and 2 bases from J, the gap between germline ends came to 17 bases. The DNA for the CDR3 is TGTGCCAGCAGCTTAGAGGTTGGCGGCCATGAGGCCTACGAGCAGTACTTC. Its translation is CASSLEVGGHEAYEQYF.

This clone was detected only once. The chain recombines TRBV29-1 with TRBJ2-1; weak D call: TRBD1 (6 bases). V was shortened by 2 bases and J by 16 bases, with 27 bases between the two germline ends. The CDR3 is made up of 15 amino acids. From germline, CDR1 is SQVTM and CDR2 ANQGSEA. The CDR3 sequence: CSVEPPGTFLSSFFF. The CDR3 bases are TGCAGCGTTGAACCGCCTGGGACATTCCTCTCCTCATTTTTCTTC.

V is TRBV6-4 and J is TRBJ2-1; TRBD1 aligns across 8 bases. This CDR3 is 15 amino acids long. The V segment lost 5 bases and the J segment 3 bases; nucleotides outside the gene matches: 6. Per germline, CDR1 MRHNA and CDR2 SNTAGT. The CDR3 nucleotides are TGTGCCAGCAGTAATACAGGGGGTGACTACAATGAGCAGTTCTTC. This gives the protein CASSNTGGDYNEQFF.

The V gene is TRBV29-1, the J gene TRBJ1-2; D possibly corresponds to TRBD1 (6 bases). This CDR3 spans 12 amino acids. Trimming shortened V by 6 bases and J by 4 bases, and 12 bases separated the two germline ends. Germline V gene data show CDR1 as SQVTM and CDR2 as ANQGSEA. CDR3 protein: CSVDRSFYGYTF. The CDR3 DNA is TGCAGCGTCGACAGGAGCTTCTATGGCTACACCTTC.

CDR3 sequence: CASSQLVSGVGGELFF. The CDR3 DNA follows: TGTGCCAGCAGCCAATTGGTGTCAGGGGTTGGCGGGGAGCTGTTTTTT. The rearrangement uses TRBV14 and TRBJ2-2, with D possibly being TRBD1 (6 bases). Looked up from germline, CDR1 is SGHDN and CDR2 is FVKESK. Trimming took off 2 bases at V and 7 bases at J, with 17 bases between the two ends. This CDR3 contains 16 residues.

The CDR3 sequence is CASSEVGTGSEKLFF. CDR3 DNA sequence: TGTGCCAGCAGTGAAGTTGGGACAGGGTCTGAAAAACTGTTTTTT. The chain couples TRBV6-1 to TRBJ1-4; 9 bases fit TRBD1. Germline CDR1 and CDR2: MNHNS and SASEGT. V shed 1 base, J shed 7 bases, and the junction held 4 bases outside the gene matches. CDR3 length: 15 residues.

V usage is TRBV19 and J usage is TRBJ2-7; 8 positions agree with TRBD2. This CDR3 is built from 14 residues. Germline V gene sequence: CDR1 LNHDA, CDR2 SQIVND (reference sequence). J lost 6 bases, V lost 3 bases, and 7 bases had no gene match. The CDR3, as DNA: TGTGCCAGTAGTATGTCCAGCGGGAGTTCCGAGCAGTACTTC. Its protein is CASSMSSGSSEQYF.

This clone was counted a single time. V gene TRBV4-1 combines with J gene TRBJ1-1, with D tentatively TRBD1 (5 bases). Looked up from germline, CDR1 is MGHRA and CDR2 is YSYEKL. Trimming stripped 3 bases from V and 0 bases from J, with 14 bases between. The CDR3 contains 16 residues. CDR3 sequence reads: CASSHNRGFMNTEAFF. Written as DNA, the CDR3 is TGCGCCAGCAGCCACAATAGGGGTTTCATGAACACTGAAGCTTTCTTT.

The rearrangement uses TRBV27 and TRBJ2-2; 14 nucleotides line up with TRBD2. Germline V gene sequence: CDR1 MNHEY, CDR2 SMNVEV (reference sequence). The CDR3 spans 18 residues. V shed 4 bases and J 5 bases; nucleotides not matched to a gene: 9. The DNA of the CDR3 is TGTGCCAGCAGTTCCTCCGGGACTAGCGGGAGTAATACCGGGGAGCTGTTTTTT. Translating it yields CASSSSGTSGSNTGELFF.

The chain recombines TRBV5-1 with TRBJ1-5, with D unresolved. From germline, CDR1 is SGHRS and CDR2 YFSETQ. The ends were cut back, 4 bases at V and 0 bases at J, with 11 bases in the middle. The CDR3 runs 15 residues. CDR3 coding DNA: TGCGCCAGCAGCCCCGAGGGCTATAGCAATCAGCCCCAGCATTTT. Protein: CASSPEGYSNQPQHF. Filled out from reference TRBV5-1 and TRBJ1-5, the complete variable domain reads KAGVTQTPRYLIKTRGQQVTLSCSPISGHRSVSWYQQTPGQGLQFLFEYFSETQRNKGNFPGRFSGRQFSNSRSEMNVSTLELGDSALYLCASSPEGYSNQPQHFGDGTRLSIL.

For the CDR3, the DNA is TGTGCCAGTACCTCCGGGACAGCCAGCAATCAGCCCCAGCATTTT. Translated: CASTSGTASNQPQHF. The chain links TRBV19 to TRBJ1-5, with TRBD1 matching over 7 bases. The junction had 7 bases not matched to a gene; V was cut back by 7 bases and J by 1 base. The CDR3 runs 15 residues. The germline CDR1 and CDR2 sequences are LNHDA and SQIVND (reference sequence). The whole variable domain, remainder taken from reference TRBV19 and TRBJ1-5, is DGGITQSPKYLFRKEGQNVTLSCEQNLNHDAMYWYRQDPGQGLRLIYYSQIVNDFQKGDIAEGYSVSREKKESFPLTVTSAQKNPTAFYLCASTSGTASNQPQHFGDGTRLSIL.

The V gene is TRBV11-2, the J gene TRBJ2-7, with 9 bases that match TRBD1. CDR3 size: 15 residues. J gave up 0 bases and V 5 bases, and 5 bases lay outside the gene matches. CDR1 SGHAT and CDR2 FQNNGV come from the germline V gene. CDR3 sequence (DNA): TGTGCCAGCAGCCCGCGACAGGGGGACTCCTACGAGCAGTACTTC. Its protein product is CASSPRQGDSYEQYF.

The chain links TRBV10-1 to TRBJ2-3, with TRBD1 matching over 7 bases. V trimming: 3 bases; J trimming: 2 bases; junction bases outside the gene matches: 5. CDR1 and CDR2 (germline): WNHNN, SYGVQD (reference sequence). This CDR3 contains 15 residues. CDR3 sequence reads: CASSDTGADTDTQYF. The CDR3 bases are TGCGCCAGCAGTGATACAGGGGCTGACACAGATACGCAGTATTTT.

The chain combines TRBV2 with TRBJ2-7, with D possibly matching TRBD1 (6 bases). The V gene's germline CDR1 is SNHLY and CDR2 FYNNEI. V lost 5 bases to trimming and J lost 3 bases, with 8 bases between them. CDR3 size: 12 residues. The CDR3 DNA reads TGTGCCAGCAGTATAGGGGGCTACGAGCAGTACTTC. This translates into CASSIGGYEQYF. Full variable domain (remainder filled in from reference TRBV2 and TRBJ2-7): EPEVTQTPSHQVTQMGQEVILRCVPISNHLYFYWYRQILGQKVEFLVSFYNNEISEKSEIFDDQFSVERPDGSNFTLKIRSTKLEDSAMYFCASSIGGYEQYFGPGTRLTVT.

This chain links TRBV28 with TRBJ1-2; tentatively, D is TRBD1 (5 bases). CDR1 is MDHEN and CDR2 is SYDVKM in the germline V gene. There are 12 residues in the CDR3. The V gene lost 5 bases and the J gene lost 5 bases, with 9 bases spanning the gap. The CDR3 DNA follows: TGTGCCAGCAGTCGGACACCTTATGGCTACACCTTC. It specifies CASSRTPYGYTF.

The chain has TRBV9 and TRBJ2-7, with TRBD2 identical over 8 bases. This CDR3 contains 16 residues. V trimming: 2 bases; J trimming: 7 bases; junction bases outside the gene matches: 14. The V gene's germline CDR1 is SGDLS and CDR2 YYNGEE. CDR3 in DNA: TGTGCCAGCAGCGTGAGCGGGGGTACTAGGGGGGAGGAGCAGTACTTC. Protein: CASSVSGGTRGEEQYF.

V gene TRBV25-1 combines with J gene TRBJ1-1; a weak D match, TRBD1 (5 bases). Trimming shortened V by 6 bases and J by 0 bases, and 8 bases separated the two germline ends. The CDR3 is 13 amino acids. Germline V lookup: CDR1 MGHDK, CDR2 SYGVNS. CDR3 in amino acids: CASRGTLNTEAFF. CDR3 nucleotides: TGTGCCAGCAGGGGGACTTTGAACACTGAAGCTTTCTTT. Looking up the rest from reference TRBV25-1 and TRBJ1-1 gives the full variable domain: EADIYQTPRYLVIGTGKKITLECSQTMGHDKMYWYQQDPGMELHLIHYSYGVNSTEKGDLSSESTVSRIRTEHFPLTLESARPSHTSQYLCASRGTLNTEAFFGQGTRLTVV.

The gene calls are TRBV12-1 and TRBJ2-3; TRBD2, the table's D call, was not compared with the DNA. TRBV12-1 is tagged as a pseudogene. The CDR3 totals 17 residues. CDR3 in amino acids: CASSSLTSAFYRDTQYF. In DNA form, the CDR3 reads TGTGCCAGCAGCTCACTCACTAGCGCCTTTTACCGGGATACGCAGTATTTT.

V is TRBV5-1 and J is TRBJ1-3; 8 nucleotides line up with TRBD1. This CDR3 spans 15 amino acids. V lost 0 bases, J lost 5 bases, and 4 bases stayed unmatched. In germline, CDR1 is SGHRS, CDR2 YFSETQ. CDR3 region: CASSLGTGQRNTIYF. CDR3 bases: TGCGCCAGCAGCTTGGGGACAGGGCAAAGAAACACCATATATTTT.

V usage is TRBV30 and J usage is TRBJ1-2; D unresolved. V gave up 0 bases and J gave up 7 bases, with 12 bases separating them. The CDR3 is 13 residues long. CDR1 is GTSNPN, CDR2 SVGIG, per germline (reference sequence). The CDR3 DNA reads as TGTGCCTGGAGTGTTAACAGCTTGAGTGGCTACACCTTC. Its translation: CAWSVNSLSGYTF.

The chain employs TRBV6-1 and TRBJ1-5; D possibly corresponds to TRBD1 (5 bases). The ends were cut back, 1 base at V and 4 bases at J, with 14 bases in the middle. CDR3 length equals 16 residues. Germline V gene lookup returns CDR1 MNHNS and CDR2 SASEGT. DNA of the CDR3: TGTGCCAGCAGTGAAGACTTCGGGGGATCTAATCAGCCCCAGCATTTT. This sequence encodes CASSEDFGGSNQPQHF.

In DNA, the CDR3 is TGCGCCAGCAGCTCAGCAAGGGACAGGGTGGGGGAGACCCAGTACTTC. It encodes CASSSARDRVGETQYF. This chain uses TRBV5-1 with TRBJ2-5; 9 bases fit TRBD1. Germline-derived CDR1 and CDR2 are SGHRS and YFSETQ. V dropped 3 bases and J dropped 5; count of bases not matched to a gene: 11. CDR3 size: 16 residues. The entire variable domain, with the rest obtained from reference TRBV5-1 and TRBJ2-5, is as follows: KAGVTQTPRYLIKTRGQQVTLSCSPISGHRSVSWYQQTPGQGLQFLFEYFSETQRNKGNFPGRFSGRQFSNSRSEMNVSTLELGDSALYLCASSSARDRVGETQYFGPGTRLLVL.

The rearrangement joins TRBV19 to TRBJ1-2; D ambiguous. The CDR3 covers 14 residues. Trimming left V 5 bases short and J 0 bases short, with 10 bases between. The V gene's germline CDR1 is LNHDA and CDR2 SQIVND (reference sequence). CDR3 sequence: CASSLAATNYGYTF. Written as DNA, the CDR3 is TGTGCCAGTAGTTTGGCAGCGACTAACTATGGCTACACCTTC.